The rows below give T cell receptor beta chains drawn from one sample of a study of cytomegalovirus exposure and HLA in healthy donors. Assay: immunoSEQ multiplex PCR; the TCRdb copy retains only in-frame clones and omits some. This repertoire shows 120,000 to 150,000 clones, roughly 80% found once; its top ten account for approximately 1.5%. The specimen was PBMCs. These receptors were collected from a female donor in good health and CMV-seronegative. The CDR3 runs from the conserved cysteine through the conserved F or W. The D gene is left open where the match is weak. Rows give clone size only sometimes, using once, few, many, or a class for an expanded clone.

TRBV2	TRBJ2-2	TRBD2	NA	CASSSGSQGTGELFF	TGTGCCAGTTCTAGCGGGAGCCAGGGCACCGGGGAGCTGTTTTTT
TRBV11-1	TRBJ2-5	NA	NA	CASSQNRVQETQYF	TGTGCCAGCAGCCAAAACAGGGTCCAAGAGACCCAGTACTTC
TRBV4-1	TRBJ1-2	TRBD1	NA	CASSREGAGNYGYTF	TGCGCCAGCAGCCGAGAGGGGGCCGGAAACTATGGCTACACCTTC
TRBV7-8	TRBJ1-1	NA	NA	CASSLVVHRSEALF	TGTGCCAGCAGCCTAGTAGTACACAGGTCTGAAGCTCTCTTT
TRBV4-1	TRBJ2-3	TRBD2	NA	CASSARGSGGSFGTDTQYF	TGCGCCAGCAGCGCCCGAGGTAGCGGGGGGTCTTTCGGCACAGATACGCAGTATTTT
TRBV13	TRBJ2-7	NA	few	CASSLGGQLMWEQYF	TGTGCCAGCAGCTTAGGCGGACAACTGATGTGGGAGCAGTACTTC
TRBV6-1	TRBJ1-6	TRBD1	NA	CASRQDRGPLHF	TGTGCCAGCAGACAGGACAGGGGCCCCCTCCACTTT
TRBV7-6	TRBJ2-3	TRBD1	few	CASSLSGGLADTQYF	TGTGCCAGCAGCTTATCAGGGGGCCTGGCTGATACGCAGTATTTT
TRBV11-1	TRBJ2-5	NA	NA	CASSLVSHQETQYF	TGTGCCAGCAGCTTAGTTTCTCACCAAGAGACCCAGTACTTC
TRBV10-3	TRBJ2-3	TRBD2	few	CAIEIRSSGGGTDTQYF	TGTGCCATCGAAATTCGGTCGAGCGGGGGGGGCACAGATACGCAGTATTTT
TRBV5-1	TRBJ2-7	TRBD2	NA	CASSPVGTSLPEQYF	TGCGCCAGCAGCCCGGTAGGGACTAGTCTCCCTGAGCAGTACTTC
TRBV2	TRBJ2-2	NA	NA	CASSEIRSNTGELFF	TGTGCCAGCAGTGAAATTCGGTCGAACACCGGGGAGCTGTTTTTT
TRBV9	TRBJ2-7	NA	NA	CASSVESEQYF	TGTGCCAGCAGCGTAGAGTCCGAGCAGTACTTC
TRBV9	TRBJ2-7	NA	NA	CASSVGFYYEQYF	TGTGCCAGCAGCGTAGGCTTCTACTACGAGCAGTACTTC
TRBV6-5	TRBJ1-4	NA	few	CASSYSYSNNEKLFF	TGTGCCAGCAGTTACTCCTACAGTAATAATGAAAAACTGTTTTTT
TRBV9	TRBJ2-1	TRBD2	NA	CASGTLAGSAYNEQFF	TGTGCCAGCGGCACCCTAGCGGGATCGGCCTACAATGAGCAGTTCTTC
TRBV27	TRBJ2-7	NA	NA	CASSLTVTYEQYF	TGTGCCAGCAGCTTAACAGTTACCTACGAGCAGTACTTC
TRBV5-1	TRBJ2-5	TRBD1	once	CASSLSRDRDQTQYF	TGCGCCAGCAGCTTGTCACGGGACAGGGACCAGACCCAGTACTTC
TRBV9	TRBJ2-7	NA	NA	CASSGTTGSYEQYF	TGTGCCAGCAGCGGCACGACAGGCTCCTACGAGCAGTACTTC
TRBV5-1	TRBJ2-3	NA	NA	CASSPDGRGTDTQYF	TGCGCCAGCAGCCCGGACGGGAGAGGCACAGATACGCAGTATTTT